This T cell receptor (beta chain) was identified in a study of regulatory T cells in long-lasting Graves disease. CDR1 and CDR2 from the germline V gene are LNHDA and SQIVND (reference sequence). Losses at the gene ends were 6 bases for V and 1 base for J; bases not matched to a gene: 9. The CDR3 contains 17 residues. The sample's time point: persistent/refractory GD, antithyroid drugs over 5 years with positive TRAb. The TCR library was made from RNA that had been extracted from PBMCs in TRIzol. Combining iRepertoire HTBI primers with Arm-PCR of CDR3 regions, the authors built TCR beta libraries. TCRdb itself ran the multiplex PCR reads through MiXCR, one entry per CDR3 protein. The sample includes roughly 400,000 distinct CDR3 sequences, approximately 22% of them seen just once.

The J gene is TRBJ1-5, the V gene TRBV19; 10 bases align to TRBD1. Material: peripheral blood mononuclear cells (PBMCs), obtained when the disease was refractory, from a patient treated with antithyroid drugs. The sequence came from a female donor with Graves disease. The chain's CDR3 is CASSAWTGGVSNQPQHF. The CDR3 DNA sequence: TGTGCCAGTAGCGCCTGGACAGGGGGGGTAAGCAATCAGCCCCAGCATTTT.